These 16 T cell receptor beta chains originate from one sample sequenced in a study of CD8 T cells in ankylosing spondylitis. Study-level results: A motif of 7 or 8 highly homologous TCR beta variants was seen as apparently characteristic of ankylosing spondylitis blood.

TCRdb ran MiXCR on the 5' RACE reads and lists one entry per CDR3 protein. This sample has a few hundred thousand distinct CDR3 sequences, with about a fifth found just once. Their target antigens are unknown. Sequenced input: blood, either unsorted or a sorted T cell fraction (not recorded which). The origin of the receptors is a male donor with ankylosing spondylitis.

This chain links TRBV5-1 with TRBJ2-5; weak D call: TRBD2 (6 bases). With 5 bases removed from V and 4 bases from J, the gap between germline ends came to 15 bases. Germline CDR1 and CDR2: SGHRS and YFSETQ. This CDR3 spans 14 amino acids. The CDR3 sequence: CASRVVEGLETQYF. CDR3 coding DNA: TGCGCCAGCAGAGTCGTGGAGGGGCTAGAGACCCAGTACTTC.

The J gene is TRBJ1-1, the V gene TRBV25-1, with D perhaps matching TRBD1 (5 bases). Germline CDR1 reads MGHDK; CDR2 reads SYGVNS. The V end lost 5 bases, the J end lost 6 bases, and 13 bases lay between the germline ends. The CDR3 consists of 13 residues. The CDR3, as DNA: TGTGCCAGCAGTCCAAGAGGCAGGGCTGAAGCTTTCTTT. It yields the protein CASSPRGRAEAFF.

The rearrangement joins TRBV19 to TRBJ2-4, with D hard to call. The length of the CDR3 is 13 residues. The germline V gene encodes CDR1 LNHDA and CDR2 SQIVND (reference sequence). Trimming shortened V by 0 bases and J by 7 bases, and 7 bases separated the two germline ends. This chain's CDR3 is CASSIDRSNIQYF. CDR3 DNA: TGTGCCAGTAGTATAGACCGAAGTAACATTCAGTACTTC.

The rearrangement links TRBV28 to TRBJ2-5; 7 nucleotides line up with TRBD2. Germline assignment: CDR1 MDHEN and CDR2 SYDVKM. CDR3 length: 16 residues. V was clipped by 5 bases and J by 6 bases; unmatched bases: 15. The CDR3 nucleotides are TGTGCCAGCAGTCCGGGCGGGAGTCAGTCGGGAAAGACCCAGTACTTC. The encoded protein is CASSPGGSQSGKTQYF. Looking up the rest from reference TRBV28 and TRBJ2-5 gives the full variable domain: DVKVTQSSRYLVKRTGEKVFLECVQDMDHENMFWYRQDPGLGLRLIYFSYDVKMKEKGDIPEGYSVSREKKERFSLILESASTNQTSMYLCASSPGGSQSGKTQYFGPGTRLLVL.

The chain carries TRBV7-9 and TRBJ2-7; weak D call: TRBD2 (5 bases). This CDR3 is 13 amino acids long. V was shortened by 5 bases and J by 6 bases, with 14 bases between the two germline ends. The germline V gene has CDR1 SEHNR and CDR2 FQNEAQ (reference sequence). The CDR3 DNA is TGTGCCAGCAGCCCCCTTTCGGGGTTCGAGCAGTACTTC. This sequence encodes CASSPLSGFEQYF.

For the CDR3, the DNA is TGTGCCAGCAGCCAACGCCTCGGTGTGATCTCTGGAAACACCATATATTTT. Protein product: CASSQRLGVISGNTIYF. The J gene is TRBJ1-3, the V gene TRBV3-1; no clear D. V was cut by 2 bases and J by 0 bases, with 14 bases left in between. CDR3 length equals 17 residues. Germline CDR1 LGHDT, CDR2 YNNKEL (reference sequence).

The chain recombines TRBV2 with TRBJ2-2; 9 bases map to TRBD2. CDR1 is SNHLY, CDR2 FYNNEI, per germline. The V gene end was trimmed by 5 bases and the J gene end by 3 bases; junction bases not matched to a gene: 4. The CDR3 totals 15 residues. The CDR3 spells CASSLSGRHTGELFF. CDR3 nucleotide sequence: TGTGCCAGCAGTTTAAGCGGGAGGCACACCGGGGAGCTGTTTTTT.

This clonotype has more than one count but fewer than ten. J is TRBJ2-7 and V is TRBV29-1; 7 bases map to TRBD1. J gave up 3 bases and V 4 bases, and 9 bases lay outside the gene matches. The CDR3 totals 14 residues. Germline CDR1 and CDR2: SQVTM and ANQGSEA. The CDR3 DNA follows: TGCAGCGTTGCTCGGACAGGAAACTTCTACGAGCAGTACTTC. Translation: CSVARTGNFYEQYF.

The sample holds a few counts of this clonotype. The chain employs TRBV12-3 or TRBV12-4 and TRBJ1-5; 9 bases map to TRBD1. The CDR3 has 14 amino acids. V trimming: 7 bases; J trimming: 6 bases; junction bases outside the gene matches: 7. The CDR3 bases are TGTGCCAGCACTAAACAGGGGGCACGTCAGCCCCAGCATTTT. As protein: CASTKQGARQPQHF.

This clonotype was observed a few times. The V and J genes are TRBV7-2 and TRBJ2-7; maybe TRBD1 (6 bases). Trimming shortened V by 5 bases and J by 7 bases, and 21 bases separated the two germline ends. In germline, CDR1 is SGHTA, CDR2 FQGNSA. This CDR3 contains 15 residues. The CDR3 DNA sequence: TGTGCCAGCAGCCTCGGCGGGCAGGGGCTGGGGGAGCAGTACTTC. Residues: CASSLGGQGLGEQYF.

The V and J genes are TRBV19 and TRBJ2-5; 10 bases agree with TRBD2. Trimming removed 9 bases from V and 4 bases from J; junction bases left unmatched: 5. This CDR3 contains 13 residues. Germline CDR1 reads LNHDA; CDR2 reads SQIVND (reference sequence). This chain's CDR3 is CASGLAGGETQYF. The DNA of the CDR3 is TGTGCCAGCGGTTTAGCGGGAGGAGAGACCCAGTACTTC.

J is TRBJ2-7 and V is TRBV20-1, with 13 positions matching TRBD2. This CDR3 is built from 18 residues. J lost 6 bases, V lost 3 bases, and 17 bases had no gene match. Germline CDR1 is DFQATT and CDR2 is SNEGSKA (reference sequence). This CDR3 is CSASRHRTSGSSLGEQYF. The CDR3 DNA follows: TGCAGTGCTAGCCGGCACCGGACTAGCGGGAGTTCGTTGGGCGAGCAGTACTTC.

This clonotype was observed a few times. This chain uses TRBV2 with TRBJ1-1; the D is unclear. The V end was cut by 6 bases, the J end by 8 bases, with 13 bases between. The germline gives CDR1 SNHLY, CDR2 FYNNEI. This CDR3 comprises 12 residues. CDR3 DNA sequence: TGTGCCAGCAGGGGTGAGGGCATGGAAGCTTTCTTT. It yields the protein CASRGEGMEAFF.

This clonotype appeared many times. The chain recombines TRBV10-2 with TRBJ2-1, with 7 bases aligning to TRBD1. Germline V gives CDR1 WSHSY, CDR2 SAAADI. J gave up 4 bases and V 6 bases, and 12 bases lay outside the gene matches. The CDR3 is 16 amino acids. CDR3 region: CASSRPGQRLYNEQFF. As DNA, the CDR3 is TGCGCCAGCAGCCGACCGGGACAGCGCCTTTACAATGAGCAGTTCTTC.

A few counts support this clonotype. The chain combines TRBV11-2 with TRBJ2-1, with 10 positions matching TRBD1. The length of the CDR3 is 16 residues. Trimming took 3 bases from V and 8 from J; bases not matched to a gene: 10. Germline V gene sequence: CDR1 SGHAT, CDR2 FQNNGV. Here the CDR3 reads CASSFSGTGASDEQFF. As DNA, the CDR3 is TGTGCCAGCAGCTTCTCCGGGACAGGGGCTTCGGATGAGCAGTTCTTC.

This clonotype has just a few counts. The chain has TRBV20-1 and TRBJ2-1; no definite D call. V was clipped by 3 bases and J by 5 bases, with 8 bases between them. Germline loops: CDR1 DFQATT, CDR2 SNEGSKA (reference sequence). The CDR3 consists of 12 residues. CDR3 bases: TGCAGTGCTAGGTTAGTGGACAATGAGCAGTTCTTC. Amino acids: CSARLVDNEQFF.